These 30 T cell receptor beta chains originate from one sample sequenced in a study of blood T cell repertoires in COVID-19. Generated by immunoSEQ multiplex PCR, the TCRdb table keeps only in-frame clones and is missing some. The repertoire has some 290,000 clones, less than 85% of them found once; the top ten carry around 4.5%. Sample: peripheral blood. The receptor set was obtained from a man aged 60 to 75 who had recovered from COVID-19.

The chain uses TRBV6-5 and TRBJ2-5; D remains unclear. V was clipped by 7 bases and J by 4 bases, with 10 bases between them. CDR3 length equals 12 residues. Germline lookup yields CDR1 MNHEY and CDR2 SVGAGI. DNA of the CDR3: TGTGCCAGCATTTCGGGTAGAGAGACCCAGTACTTC. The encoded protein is CASISGRETQYF.

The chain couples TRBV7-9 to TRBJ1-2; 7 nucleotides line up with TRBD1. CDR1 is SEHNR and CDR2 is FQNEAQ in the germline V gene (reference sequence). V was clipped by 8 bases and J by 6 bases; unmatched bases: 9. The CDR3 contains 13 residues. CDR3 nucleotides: TGTGCCAGCGGGGACAGAAGCAGCGATGGCTACACCTTC. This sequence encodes CASGDRSSDGYTF.

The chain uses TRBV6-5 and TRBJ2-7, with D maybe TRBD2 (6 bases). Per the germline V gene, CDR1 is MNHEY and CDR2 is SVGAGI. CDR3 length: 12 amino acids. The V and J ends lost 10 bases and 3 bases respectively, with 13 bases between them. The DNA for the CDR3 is TGTGCCACCGCGGGACGGGGCTACGAGCAGTACTTC. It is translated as CATAGRGYEQYF.

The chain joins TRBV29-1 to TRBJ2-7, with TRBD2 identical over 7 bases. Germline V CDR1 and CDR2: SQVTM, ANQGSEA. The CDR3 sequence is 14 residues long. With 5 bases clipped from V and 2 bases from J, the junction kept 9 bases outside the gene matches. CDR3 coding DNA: TGCAGCGTTCAGCGGGACCTCTCCACCTACGAGCAGTACTTC. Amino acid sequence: CSVQRDLSTYEQYF.

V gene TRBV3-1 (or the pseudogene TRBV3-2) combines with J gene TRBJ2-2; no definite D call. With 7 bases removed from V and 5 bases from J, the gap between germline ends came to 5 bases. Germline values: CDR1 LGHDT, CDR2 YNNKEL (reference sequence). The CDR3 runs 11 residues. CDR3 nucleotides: TGTGCCAGCACCCTAACCGGGGAGCTGTTTTTT. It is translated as CASTLTGELFF.

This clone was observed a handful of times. CDR3 loop: CASSVGRGANTEAFF. Written as DNA, the CDR3 is TGTGCCAGCAGCGTAGGGCGGGGGGCGAACACTGAAGCTTTCTTT. The V and J genes are TRBV9 and TRBJ1-1, with D possibly TRBD1 on 6 matching bases. This CDR3 has 15 amino acids. The ends were cut back, 0 bases at V and 1 base at J, with 10 bases in the middle. CDR1 and CDR2 (germline): SGDLS, YYNGEE.

CDR3 sequence reads: CASSEPGRLYEQYF. The CDR3 coding sequence is TGTGCCAGCAGTGAACCTGGCAGGTTATACGAGCAGTACTTC. This sequence joins TRBV25-1 and TRBJ2-7; D unresolved. From germline, CDR1 is MGHDK and CDR2 SYGVNS. This CDR3 is 14 amino acids long. V lost 2 bases to trimming and J lost 4 bases, with 12 bases between them.

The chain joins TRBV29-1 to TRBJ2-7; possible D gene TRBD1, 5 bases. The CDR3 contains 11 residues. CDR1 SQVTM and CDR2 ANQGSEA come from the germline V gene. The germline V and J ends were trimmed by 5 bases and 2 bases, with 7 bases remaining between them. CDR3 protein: CSVRQTYEQYF. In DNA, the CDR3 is TGCAGCGTTAGACAGACCTACGAGCAGTACTTC.

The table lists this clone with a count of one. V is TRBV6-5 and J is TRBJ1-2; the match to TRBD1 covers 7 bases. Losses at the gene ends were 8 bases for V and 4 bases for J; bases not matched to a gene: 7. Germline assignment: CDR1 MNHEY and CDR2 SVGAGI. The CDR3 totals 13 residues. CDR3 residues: CASVDRVTYGYTF. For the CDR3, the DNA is TGTGCCAGCGTCGACAGGGTGACCTATGGCTACACCTTC.

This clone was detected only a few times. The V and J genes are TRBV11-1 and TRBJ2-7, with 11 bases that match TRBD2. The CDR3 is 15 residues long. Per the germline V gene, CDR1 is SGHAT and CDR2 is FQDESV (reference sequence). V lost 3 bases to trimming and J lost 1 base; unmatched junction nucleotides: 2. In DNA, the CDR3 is TGTGCCAGCAGCTTGCGGACTAGCGGGTCCTACGAGCAGTACTTC. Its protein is CASSLRTSGSYEQYF.

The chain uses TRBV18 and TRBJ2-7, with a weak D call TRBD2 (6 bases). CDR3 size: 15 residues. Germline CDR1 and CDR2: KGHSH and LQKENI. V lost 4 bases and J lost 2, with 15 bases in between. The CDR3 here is CASSQGPGLTYEQYF. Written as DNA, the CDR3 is TGTGCCAGCTCACAAGGTCCGGGACTTACCTACGAGCAGTACTTC.

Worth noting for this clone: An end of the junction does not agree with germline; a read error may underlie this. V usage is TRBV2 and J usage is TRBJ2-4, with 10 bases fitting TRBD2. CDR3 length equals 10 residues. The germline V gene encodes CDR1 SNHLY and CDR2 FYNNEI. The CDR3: CASTGLAASF. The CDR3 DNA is TGTGCCAGCACAGGACTAGCGGCGTCGTTC. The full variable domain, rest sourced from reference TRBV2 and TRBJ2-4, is EPEVTQTPSHQVTQMGQEVILRCVPISNHLYFYWYRQILGQKVEFLVSFYNNEISEKSEIFDDQFSVERPDGSNFTLKIRSTKLEDSAMYFCASTGLAASFGAGTRLSVL.

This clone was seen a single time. CDR3 in DNA: TGTGCTAGTGGTTTGCGGGGACAGGGGAACATTCAGTACTTC. It encodes CASGLRGQGNIQYF. The rearrangement links TRBV12-5 to TRBJ2-4; TRBD1 agrees at 10 bases. V shed 2 bases and J 7 bases; nucleotides not matched to a gene: 2. Germline assignment: CDR1 LGHNT and CDR2 FRNRAP. The CDR3 contains 14 residues. The whole variable domain, filled in from reference TRBV12-5 and TRBJ2-4, reads DARVTQTPRHKVTEMGQEVTMRCQPILGHNTVFWYRQTMMQGLELLAYFRNRAPLDDSGMPKDRFSAEMPDATLATLKIQPSEPRDSAVYFCASGLRGQGNIQYFGAGTRLSVL.

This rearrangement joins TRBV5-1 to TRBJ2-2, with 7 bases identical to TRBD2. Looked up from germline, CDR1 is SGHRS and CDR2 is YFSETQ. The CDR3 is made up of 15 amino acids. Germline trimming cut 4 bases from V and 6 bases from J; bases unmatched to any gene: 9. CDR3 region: CASSPSGLAAGELFF. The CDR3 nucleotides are TGCGCCAGCAGCCCCTCAGGTCTAGCGGCCGGGGAGCTGTTTTTT. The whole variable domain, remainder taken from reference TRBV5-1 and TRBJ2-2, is KAGVTQTPRYLIKTRGQQVTLSCSPISGHRSVSWYQQTPGQGLQFLFEYFSETQRNKGNFPGRFSGRQFSNSRSEMNVSTLELGDSALYLCASSPSGLAAGELFFGEGSRLTVL.

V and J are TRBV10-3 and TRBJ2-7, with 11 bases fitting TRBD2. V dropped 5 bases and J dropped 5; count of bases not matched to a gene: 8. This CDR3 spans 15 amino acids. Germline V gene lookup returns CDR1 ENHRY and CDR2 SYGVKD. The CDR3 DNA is TGTGCCATCAGTATTTTAGCGGGAGGGCAGGACGAGCAGTACTTC. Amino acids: CAISILAGGQDEQYF.

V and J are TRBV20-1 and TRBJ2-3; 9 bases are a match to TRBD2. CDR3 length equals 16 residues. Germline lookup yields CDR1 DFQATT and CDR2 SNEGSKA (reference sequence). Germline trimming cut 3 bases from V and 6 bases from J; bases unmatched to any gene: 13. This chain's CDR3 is CSASRTAGGLLDTQYF. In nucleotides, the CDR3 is TGCAGTGCTAGTCGGACCGCGGGGGGGCTTTTGGATACGCAGTATTTT.

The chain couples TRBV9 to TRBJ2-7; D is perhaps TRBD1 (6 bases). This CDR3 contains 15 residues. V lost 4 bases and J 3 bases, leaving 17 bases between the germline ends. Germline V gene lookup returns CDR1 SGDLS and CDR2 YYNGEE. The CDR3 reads CASSKGVRGGYEQYF. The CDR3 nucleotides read TGTGCCAGCAGCAAAGGGGTCAGAGGGGGCTACGAGCAGTACTTC.

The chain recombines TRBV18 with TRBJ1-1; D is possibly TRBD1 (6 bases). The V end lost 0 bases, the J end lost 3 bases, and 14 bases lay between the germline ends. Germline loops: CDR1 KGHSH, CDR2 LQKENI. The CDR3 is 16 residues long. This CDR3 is CASSPPGGGKDTEAFF. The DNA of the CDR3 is TGTGCCAGCTCACCACCGGGCGGGGGCAAGGACACTGAAGCTTTCTTT.

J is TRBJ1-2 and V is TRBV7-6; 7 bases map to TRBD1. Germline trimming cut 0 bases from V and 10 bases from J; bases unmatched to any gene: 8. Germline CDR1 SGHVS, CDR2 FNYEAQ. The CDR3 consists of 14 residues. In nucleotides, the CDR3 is TGTGCCAGCAGCTTAGCGGGGTGGGACAGACACTACACCTTC. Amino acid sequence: CASSLAGWDRHYTF. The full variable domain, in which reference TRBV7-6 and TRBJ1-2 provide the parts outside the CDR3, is GAGVSQSPRYKVTKRGQDVALRCDPISGHVSLYWYRQALGQGPEFLTYFNYEAQQDKSGLPNDRFSAERPEGSISTLTIQRTEQRDSAMYRCASSLAGWDRHYTFGSGTRLTVV.

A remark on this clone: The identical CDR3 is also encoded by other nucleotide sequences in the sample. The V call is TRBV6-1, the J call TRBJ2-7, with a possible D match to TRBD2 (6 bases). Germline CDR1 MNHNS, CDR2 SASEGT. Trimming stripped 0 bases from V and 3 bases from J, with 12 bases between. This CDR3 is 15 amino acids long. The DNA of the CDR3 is TGTGCCAGCAGTGAAGCGGGGCGGGGACTCTACGAGCAGTACTTC. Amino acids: CASSEAGRGLYEQYF.

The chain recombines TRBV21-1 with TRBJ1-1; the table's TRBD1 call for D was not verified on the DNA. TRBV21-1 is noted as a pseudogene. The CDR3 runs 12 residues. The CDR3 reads CANLQGATEAFF. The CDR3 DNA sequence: TGTGCCAACCTACAGGGGGCGACTGAAGCTTTCTTT.

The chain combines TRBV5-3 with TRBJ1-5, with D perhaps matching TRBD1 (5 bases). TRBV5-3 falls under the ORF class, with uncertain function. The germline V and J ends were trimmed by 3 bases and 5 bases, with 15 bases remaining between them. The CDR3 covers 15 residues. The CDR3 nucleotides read TGTGCCAGAAGCTGTTGGGGGGTTTTGGATCAGCCCCAGCATTTT. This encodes CARSCWGVLDQPQHF.

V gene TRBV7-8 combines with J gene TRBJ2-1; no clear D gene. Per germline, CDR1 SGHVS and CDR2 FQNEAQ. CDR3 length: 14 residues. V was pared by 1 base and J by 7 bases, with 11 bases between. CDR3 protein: CASSLGRLRNEQFF. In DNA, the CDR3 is TGTGCCAGCAGCTTAGGGCGGCTAAGGAATGAGCAGTTCTTC.

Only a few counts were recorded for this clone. For the CDR3, the DNA is TGTGCCAGCAGCGTGAGCCAGGACTCTGGAAACACCATATATTTT. It yields the protein CASSVSQDSGNTIYF. This chain links TRBV9 with TRBJ1-3, with unresolved D. The V gene's germline CDR1 is SGDLS and CDR2 YYNGEE. This CDR3 has 15 residues. Trimming took 2 bases from V and 0 from J, leaving 9 bases between them.

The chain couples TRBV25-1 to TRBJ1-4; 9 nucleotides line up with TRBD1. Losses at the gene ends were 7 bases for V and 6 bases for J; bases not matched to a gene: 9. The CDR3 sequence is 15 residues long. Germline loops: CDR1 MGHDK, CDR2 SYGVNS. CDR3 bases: TGTGCCAGCAAGATAGGGACAGGGAGGCATGAAAAACTGTTTTTT. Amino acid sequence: CASKIGTGRHEKLFF.

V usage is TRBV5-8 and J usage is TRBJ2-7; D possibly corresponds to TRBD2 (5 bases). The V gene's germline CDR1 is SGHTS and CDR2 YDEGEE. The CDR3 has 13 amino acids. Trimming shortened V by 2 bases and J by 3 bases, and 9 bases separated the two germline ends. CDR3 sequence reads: CASSFGLIYEQYF. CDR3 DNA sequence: TGTGCCAGCAGCTTCGGACTTATCTACGAGCAGTACTTC. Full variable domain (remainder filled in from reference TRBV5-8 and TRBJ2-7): EAGVTQSPTHLIKTRGQQATLRCSPISGHTSVYWYQQALGLGLQFLLWYDEGEERNRGNFPPRFSGRQFPNYSSELNVNALELEDSALYLCASSFGLIYEQYFGPGTRLTVT.

CDR3 DNA: TGCGCCAGCAGCCAGGGCACAGGGGGACTGCGCAATCAGCCCCAGCATTTT. Amino acid sequence: CASSQGTGGLRNQPQHF. The V gene is TRBV4-1, the J gene TRBJ1-5; 8 bases agree with TRBD1. In germline, CDR1 is MGHRA, CDR2 YSYEKL. Germline trimming cut 3 bases from V and 2 bases from J; bases unmatched to any gene: 9. The CDR3 has 17 residues.

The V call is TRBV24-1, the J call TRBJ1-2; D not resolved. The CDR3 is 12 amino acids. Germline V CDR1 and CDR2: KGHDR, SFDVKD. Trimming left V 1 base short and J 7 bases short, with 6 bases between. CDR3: CATSDFSGGYTF. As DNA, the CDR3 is TGTGCCACCAGTGATTTTTCGGGTGGCTACACCTTC.

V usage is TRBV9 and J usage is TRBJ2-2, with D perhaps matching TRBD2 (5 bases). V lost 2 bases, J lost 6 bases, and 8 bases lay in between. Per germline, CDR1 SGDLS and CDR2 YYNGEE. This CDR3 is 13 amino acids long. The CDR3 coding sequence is TGTGCCAGCAGCGTCCCCGGGGCCGGGGAGCTGTTTTTT. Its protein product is CASSVPGAGELFF.

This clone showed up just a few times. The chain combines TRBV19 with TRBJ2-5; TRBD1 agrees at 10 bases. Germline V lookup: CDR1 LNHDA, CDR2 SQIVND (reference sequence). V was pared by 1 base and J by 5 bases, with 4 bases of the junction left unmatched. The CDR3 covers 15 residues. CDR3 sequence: CASSIGTGGGETQYF. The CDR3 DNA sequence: TGTGCCAGTAGTATAGGGACAGGGGGTGGGGAGACCCAGTACTTC.